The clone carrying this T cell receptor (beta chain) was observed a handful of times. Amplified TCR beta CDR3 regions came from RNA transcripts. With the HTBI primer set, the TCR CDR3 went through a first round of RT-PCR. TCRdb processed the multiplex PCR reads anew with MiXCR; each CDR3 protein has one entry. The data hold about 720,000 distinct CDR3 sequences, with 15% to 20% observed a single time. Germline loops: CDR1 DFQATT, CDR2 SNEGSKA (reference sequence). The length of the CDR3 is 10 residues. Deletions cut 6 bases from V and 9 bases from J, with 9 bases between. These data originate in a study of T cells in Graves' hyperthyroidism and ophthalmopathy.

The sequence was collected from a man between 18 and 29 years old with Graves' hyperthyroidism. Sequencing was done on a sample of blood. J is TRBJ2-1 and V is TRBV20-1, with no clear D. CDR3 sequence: CSARKAEQFF. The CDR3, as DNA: TGCAGTGCAAGGAAGGCTGAGCAGTTCTTC.